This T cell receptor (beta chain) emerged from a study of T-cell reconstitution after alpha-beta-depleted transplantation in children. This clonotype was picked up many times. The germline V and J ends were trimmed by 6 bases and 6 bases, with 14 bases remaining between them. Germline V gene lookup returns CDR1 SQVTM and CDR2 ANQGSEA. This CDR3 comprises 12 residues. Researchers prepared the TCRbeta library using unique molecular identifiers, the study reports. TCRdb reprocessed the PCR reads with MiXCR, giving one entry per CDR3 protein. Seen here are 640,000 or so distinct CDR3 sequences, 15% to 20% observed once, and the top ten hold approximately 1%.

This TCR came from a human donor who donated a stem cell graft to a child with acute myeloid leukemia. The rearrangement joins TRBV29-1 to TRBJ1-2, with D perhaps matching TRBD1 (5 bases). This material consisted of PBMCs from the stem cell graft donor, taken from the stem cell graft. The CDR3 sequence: CSVDAGLHGYTF. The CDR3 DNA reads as TGCAGCGTCGACGCAGGGTTACATGGCTACACCTTC.